Included here is one T cell receptor beta chain sequence, with context. Time point: blood 4 weeks post-SBRT, at nephrectomy. Treatment reported: 15 Gy SBRT to primary tumor, nephrectomy 4 weeks later. This sample was taken from a study of radiation and T cells in renal cell carcinoma. Method: immunoSEQ multiplex PCR; TCRdb's copy keeps in-frame clones and lacks some. Of roughly 170,000 clones detected, around 90% appear once; the ten largest clones hold about 10%. The CDR3 loop spans 15 amino acids. V lost 0 bases and J lost 6, with 12 bases in between. Germline loops: CDR1 MGHRA, CDR2 YSYEKL. The gene calls are TRBV4-1 and TRBJ1-3; TRBD1 is a possible D gene (6 bases). The receptor's source is a woman between 45 and 65 years old with renal cell carcinoma. The sequencing here drew on blood, taken from a patient whose treatment included radiotherapy and nephrectomy. The CDR3 nucleotides are TGCGCCAGCAGCCAAGATAACAGGGTGCTAAACACCATATATTTT. Amino acid sequence: CASSQDNRVLNTIYF.